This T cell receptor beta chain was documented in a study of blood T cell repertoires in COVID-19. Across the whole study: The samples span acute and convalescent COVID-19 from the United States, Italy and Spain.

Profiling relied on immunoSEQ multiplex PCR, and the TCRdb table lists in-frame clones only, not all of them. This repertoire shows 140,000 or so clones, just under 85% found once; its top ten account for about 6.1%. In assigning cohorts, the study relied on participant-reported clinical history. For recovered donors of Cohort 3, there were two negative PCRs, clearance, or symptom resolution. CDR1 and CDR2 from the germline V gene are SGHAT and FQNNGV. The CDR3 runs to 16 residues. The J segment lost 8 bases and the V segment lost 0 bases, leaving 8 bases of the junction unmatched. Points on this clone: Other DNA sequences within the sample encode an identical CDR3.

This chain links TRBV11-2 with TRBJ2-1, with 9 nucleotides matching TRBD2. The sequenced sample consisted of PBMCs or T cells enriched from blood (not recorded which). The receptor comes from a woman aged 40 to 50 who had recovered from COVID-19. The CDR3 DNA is TGTGCCAGCAGCTTAGAGGGGTTAGCGGGAGTGGATGAGCAGTTCTTC. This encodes CASSLEGLAGVDEQFF.